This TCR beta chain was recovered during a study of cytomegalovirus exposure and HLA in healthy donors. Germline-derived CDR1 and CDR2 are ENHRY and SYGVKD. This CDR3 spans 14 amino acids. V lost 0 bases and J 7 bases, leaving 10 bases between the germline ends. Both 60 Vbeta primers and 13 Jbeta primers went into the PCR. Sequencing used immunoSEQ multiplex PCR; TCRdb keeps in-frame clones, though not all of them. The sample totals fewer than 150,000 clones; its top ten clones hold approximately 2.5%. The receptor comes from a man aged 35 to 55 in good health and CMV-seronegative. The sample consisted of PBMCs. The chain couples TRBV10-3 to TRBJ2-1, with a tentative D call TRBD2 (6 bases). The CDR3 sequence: CAISESRLANEQFF. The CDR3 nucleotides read TGTGCCATCAGTGAGTCGCGGCTAGCGAATGAGCAGTTCTTC.